This TCR beta chain stems from a study of blood T cell repertoires in COVID-19. The Seattle patients joined while their infection was active and were tracked longitudinally afterward. Sequencing used immunoSEQ multiplex PCR; TCRdb keeps in-frame clones, though not all of them. The sample includes about 160,000 clones, roughly 80% seen only once; the top ten take 7%. This clone was seen at least ten times. The CDR3 totals 15 residues. The germline V gene has CDR1 LNHDA and CDR2 SQIVND (reference sequence). With V trimmed by 4 bases and J by 5 bases, 10 bases remained unmatched. The sequence derives from a middle-aged woman with COVID-19, enrolled during active disease. The V call is TRBV19, the J call TRBJ1-2, with TRBD1 identical over 7 bases. Material: peripheral blood. CDR3 in amino acids: CASSSTGALLYGYTF. Written as DNA, the CDR3 is TGTGCCAGTAGTAGTACAGGGGCCCTTTTATATGGCTACACCTTC.